The present T cell receptor (beta chain) was sequenced within a study of vaccination effects on CD4 cells after COVID-19. Study background: Each participant was administered two doses of either the BNT162b2 or the mRNA-1273 vaccine. Whole-study findings and limits: Clones induced by infection and by vaccine showed marked clonal contraction late after vaccination.

The CDR3 length is 13 residues. Germline V gene data show CDR1 as SQVTM and CDR2 as ANQGSEA. This clone was seen a few times. Its antigen remains unidentified. A read error may produce the germline difference seen at one junction end. In the ViraFEST assay, antigen-specific CD4+ clonotypes were identified by expansion after peptide-pool stimulation. Cultured cells yielded isolated CD4+ T cells after approximately nine days. Each vaccine recipient was nucleocapsid antibody negative and had no prior SARS-CoV-2 infection. Wells each received 1.5 million to 2.5 million PBMC, cultured with around 9.6 IU/ml IL-2 and roughly 9.4 ug/ml peptides. Both day 3 and day 7 saw half the medium replaced with IL-2 medium. Clones were read by immunoSEQ multiplex PCR, and TCRdb kept only the in-frame ones, dropping some. The sample yields tens of thousands of clones, approximately 70% seen once.

The chain uses TRBV29-1 and TRBJ2-5, with a tentative D call TRBD1 (5 bases). This material consisted of CD4+ T cells from PBMCs cultured with HCoV-NL63 spike peptides, taken before COVID-19 vaccination. The clonotype comes from a human donor who received a COVID-19 vaccine. CDR3 sequence: CSVEGGTQGTQYF. The CDR3, as DNA: TGCAGCGTTGAAGGGGGCACACAAGGGACCCAGTACTTC.